The rows below give T cell receptor beta chains drawn from one sample of a study of blood T cell repertoires in COVID-19. Assay: immunoSEQ multiplex PCR; the TCRdb copy retains only in-frame clones and omits some. The repertoire holds over 250,000 clones, with about 88% as singletons. Sequences were obtained from peripheral blood. The receptors come from a woman in her seventies with COVID-19, enrolled during active disease. Both conserved end residues are part of each CDR3. The D gene is left open where the match is weak. Clone size is not always given. Where it is, it says once, few, many or a class for expanded clones.

j_call: TRBJ2-3
d_call: TRBD1
v_call: TRBV2
clone_size: -
cdr3_aa: CASSFRQGYTDTQYF
cdr3_nt: TGTGCCAGCAGTTTTCGACAGGGTTACACAGATACGCAGTATTTT

j_call: TRBJ1-2
d_call: TRBD1
v_call: TRBV7-9
clone_size: -
cdr3_aa: CASSSMGQSHYGYTF
cdr3_nt: TGTGCCAGCAGCTCCATGGGACAGTCTCACTATGGCTACACCTTC

j_call: TRBJ1-5
d_call: -
v_call: TRBV24-1
clone_size: few
cdr3_aa: CATSTGQGSQPQHF
cdr3_nt: TGTGCCACCAGTACGGGTCAGGGCAGTCAGCCCCAGCATTTT

j_call: TRBJ1-5
d_call: -
v_call: TRBV6-6
clone_size: -
cdr3_aa: CASSYPGEANQPQHF
cdr3_nt: TGTGCCAGCAGTTATCCGGGGGAGGCGAATCAGCCCCAGCATTTT

j_call: TRBJ2-1
d_call: TRBD2
v_call: TRBV7-2
clone_size: -
cdr3_aa: CASSSMGLADYNEQFF
cdr3_nt: TGTGCCAGCAGCTCCATGGGACTAGCGGACTACAATGAGCAGTTCTTC

j_call: TRBJ2-2
d_call: TRBD2
v_call: TRBV2
clone_size: -
cdr3_aa: CASSELPSGGASRRRELFF
cdr3_nt: TGTGCCAGCAGTGAACTTCCTAGCGGGGGGGCCTCTAGACGGCGGGAGCTGTTTTTT

j_call: TRBJ2-7
d_call: TRBD1
v_call: TRBV25-1
clone_size: -
cdr3_aa: CASSAQGTEKDEQYF
cdr3_nt: TGTGCCAGCAGCGCTCAGGGGACAGAAAAGGACGAGCAGTACTTC

j_call: TRBJ1-1
d_call: TRBD1
v_call: TRBV18
clone_size: few
cdr3_aa: CASGPSGTAYQAFF
cdr3_nt: TGTGCCAGCGGGCCTTCCGGGACAGCCTACCAAGCTTTCTTT

j_call: TRBJ2-6
d_call: -
v_call: TRBV30
clone_size: -
cdr3_aa: CAWSPGVTGANVLTF
cdr3_nt: TGTGCCTGGAGCCCCGGGGTTACTGGGGCCAACGTCCTGACTTTC

j_call: TRBJ1-2
d_call: -
v_call: TRBV6-5
clone_size: -
cdr3_aa: CASSYSTAGPWGYTF
cdr3_nt: TGTGCCAGCAGTTACTCGACGGCAGGGCCCTGGGGCTACACCTTC

j_call: TRBJ2-1
d_call: -
v_call: TRBV7-6
clone_size: -
cdr3_aa: CASSLYSEVGYNEQFF
cdr3_nt: TGTGCCAGCAGCTTATATTCTGAGGTGGGCTACAATGAGCAGTTCTTC

j_call: TRBJ2-3
d_call: TRBD1
v_call: TRBV30
clone_size: -
cdr3_aa: CASGTADTQYF
cdr3_nt: TGTGCCTCAGGGACAGCAGATACGCAGTATTTT

j_call: TRBJ2-5
d_call: TRBD2
v_call: TRBV6-5
clone_size: -
cdr3_aa: CASRTSGETQYF
cdr3_nt: TGTGCCAGCAGAACTAGCGGAGAGACCCAGTACTTC

j_call: TRBJ1-1
d_call: TRBD1
v_call: TRBV19
clone_size: -
cdr3_aa: CASSLGQGAVEAFF
cdr3_nt: TGTGCCAGTAGTCTAGGACAGGGGGCAGTTGAAGCTTTCTTT

j_call: TRBJ2-2
d_call: -
v_call: TRBV24-1
clone_size: -
cdr3_aa: CATSAPGSRGTGELFF
cdr3_nt: TGTGCCACCAGTGCTCCCGGATCAAGGGGCACCGGGGAGCTGTTTTTT

j_call: TRBJ1-1
d_call: -
v_call: TRBV19
clone_size: -
cdr3_aa: CASTAGVRERGDTEAFF
cdr3_nt: TGTGCCAGTACCGCTGGGGTGCGGGAGCGCGGGGACACTGAAGCTTTCTTT

j_call: TRBJ1-2
d_call: -
v_call: TRBV4-2
clone_size: -
cdr3_aa: CASSQDSFGYSNYGYTF
cdr3_nt: TGTGCCAGCAGCCAGGACAGTTTCGGGTACTCCAACTATGGCTACACCTTC

j_call: TRBJ2-2
d_call: -
v_call: TRBV7-7
clone_size: -
cdr3_aa: CASSSSWGAGELFF
cdr3_nt: TGTGCCAGCAGCTCATCGTGGGGGGCCGGGGAGCTGTTTTTT

j_call: TRBJ1-1
d_call: -
v_call: TRBV7-2
clone_size: -
cdr3_aa: CASSPFTGTGTEAFF
cdr3_nt: TGTGCCAGCAGCCCCTTCACAGGGACGGGCACTGAAGCTTTCTTT

j_call: TRBJ1-5
d_call: TRBD1
v_call: TRBV7-2
clone_size: -
cdr3_aa: CASSPRWGQGFDQPQHF
cdr3_nt: TGTGCCAGCAGCCCCCGTTGGGGACAGGGGTTCGATCAGCCCCAGCATTTT

j_call: TRBJ2-5
d_call: TRBD2
v_call: TRBV28
clone_size: -
cdr3_aa: CASTRGGLETQYF
cdr3_nt: TGTGCCAGCACCCGGGGGGGGCTCGAGACCCAGTACTTC

j_call: TRBJ1-5
d_call: -
v_call: TRBV4-2
clone_size: -
cdr3_aa: CASRTLDYSNQPQHF
cdr3_nt: TGTGCCAGCAGGACTTTGGACTATAGCAATCAGCCCCAGCATTTT

j_call: TRBJ1-1
d_call: -
v_call: TRBV2
clone_size: -
cdr3_aa: CASSEQGLNTEAFF
cdr3_nt: TGTGCCAGCAGTGAACAGGGGCTGAACACTGAAGCTTTCTTT

j_call: TRBJ2-3
d_call: TRBD1
v_call: TRBV18
clone_size: few
cdr3_aa: CASSHGQVTDTQYF
cdr3_nt: TGTGCCAGCTCACACGGACAGGTCACAGATACGCAGTATTTT

j_call: TRBJ2-7
d_call: -
v_call: TRBV19
clone_size: -
cdr3_aa: CASKSTVRGSYYEQYF
cdr3_nt: TGTGCCAGTAAAAGTACGGTCCGGGGGAGCTACTACGAGCAGTACTTC

j_call: TRBJ1-1
d_call: -
v_call: TRBV7-2
clone_size: few
cdr3_aa: CASSLQGKLNTEAFF
cdr3_nt: TGTGCCAGCAGCTTGCAGGGGAAGCTGAACACTGAAGCTTTCTTT

j_call: TRBJ1-3
d_call: -
v_call: TRBV9
clone_size: -
cdr3_aa: CASSVQGKGSGNTIYF
cdr3_nt: TGTGCCAGCAGCGTTCAGGGGAAGGGCTCTGGAAACACCATATATTTT

j_call: TRBJ1-4
d_call: TRBD1
v_call: TRBV7-9
clone_size: -
cdr3_aa: CASSPLTGGYEKLFF
cdr3_nt: TGTGCCAGCAGCCCGCTGACAGGGGGCTATGAAAAACTGTTTTTT

j_call: TRBJ1-2
d_call: -
v_call: TRBV4-3
clone_size: few
cdr3_aa: CASSQNDGGGYGYTF
cdr3_nt: TGCGCCAGCAGCCAAAATGACGGGGGAGGCTATGGCTACACCTTC

j_call: TRBJ1-2
d_call: -
v_call: TRBV3-1/TRBV3-2
clone_size: -
cdr3_aa: CASSHGQTYGYTF
cdr3_nt: TGTGCCAGCAGCCACGGACAGACGTACGGCTACACCTTC

j_call: TRBJ2-1
d_call: TRBD2
v_call: TRBV6-5
clone_size: -
cdr3_aa: CASMGLAGPYNEQFF
cdr3_nt: TGTGCCAGCATGGGACTAGCGGGGCCTTACAATGAGCAGTTCTTC

j_call: TRBJ1-5
d_call: TRBD1
v_call: TRBV6-1
clone_size: -
cdr3_aa: CASSGPAGQTVNQPQHF
cdr3_nt: TGTGCCAGCAGTGGACCCGCGGGACAGACAGTGAATCAGCCCCAGCATTTT

j_call: TRBJ2-3
d_call: -
v_call: TRBV19
clone_size: -
cdr3_aa: CASSKLTPNADTQYF
cdr3_nt: TGTGCCAGTAGTAAGTTGACACCTAACGCAGATACGCAGTATTTT

j_call: TRBJ1-1
d_call: TRBD1
v_call: TRBV7-9
clone_size: -
cdr3_aa: CASRVATGSFNTEAFF
cdr3_nt: TGTGCCAGCAGAGTGGCGACAGGGTCCTTTAACACTGAAGCTTTCTTT

j_call: TRBJ1-2
d_call: -
v_call: TRBV6-5
clone_size: -
cdr3_aa: CATGVGGPYGYTF
cdr3_nt: TGTGCCACCGGAGTAGGGGGTCCCTATGGCTACACCTTC

j_call: TRBJ1-2
d_call: -
v_call: TRBV18
clone_size: -
cdr3_aa: CASSPPRSPYYGYTF
cdr3_nt: TGTGCCAGCTCACCACCACGGTCTCCTTACTATGGCTACACCTTC

j_call: TRBJ1-1
d_call: -
v_call: TRBV2
clone_size: -
cdr3_aa: CASRDRAGDTEAFF
cdr3_nt: TGTGCCAGCAGAGACCGGGCCGGGGACACTGAAGCTTTCTTT

j_call: TRBJ1-5
d_call: TRBD1
v_call: TRBV2
clone_size: few
cdr3_aa: CASTTGVSNQPQHF
cdr3_nt: TGTGCCAGCACCACAGGGGTTAGCAATCAGCCCCAGCATTTT